A selection of T cell receptor beta chains follows, all from one sample in a study of glioma-infiltrating T cells. TCRdb reprocessed the multiplex PCR reads via MiXCR and lists one record per CDR3 protein. The sample shows around 93,000 distinct CDR3 sequences, 35% to 45% of them seen only once. The sample taken for sequencing was glioma tissue, nonneoplastic brain tissue, or PBMCs (not recorded which). The receptors were sampled from a human donor with low-grade glioma or glioblastoma, undergoing nonglioma brain surgery, or in good health (not recorded which). Both conserved end residues are part of each CDR3. The D gene is left open where the match is weak. Clone size is stated in some rows and not others, as once, few, many or a class when expanded.

clone_size: .
d_call: .
v_call: TRBV20-1
j_call: TRBJ1-5
cdr3_nt: TGCAGTGGGACGGACAAGGCCTTCCTCAATCAGCCCCAGCATTTT
cdr3_aa: CSGTDKAFLNQPQHF

clone_size: many
d_call: .
v_call: TRBV20-1
j_call: TRBJ2-7
cdr3_nt: TGCAGCCCGGGCAGTCCCGGGATTTACGAGCAGTACTTC
cdr3_aa: CSPGSPGIYEQYF

clone_size: many
d_call: .
v_call: TRBV19
j_call: TRBJ1-2
cdr3_nt: TGTGCCAGTAGTATGCGAAACTATGGCTACACCTTC
cdr3_aa: CASSMRNYGYTF

clone_size: .
d_call: .
v_call: TRBV20-1
j_call: TRBJ1-4
cdr3_nt: TGCAGTGCTGGAGCCCAGCGTTACGAAAAACTGTTTTTT
cdr3_aa: CSAGAQRYEKLFF

clone_size: many
d_call: TRBD2
v_call: TRBV18
j_call: TRBJ2-1
cdr3_nt: TGTGCCAGCTCACCATGGACTAGCGGGGGGAATGAGCAGTTCTTC
cdr3_aa: CASSPWTSGGNEQFF

clone_size: .
d_call: .
v_call: TRBV20-1
j_call: TRBJ1-5
cdr3_nt: TGCAGTGCCCTTCCCGGGGACATGGGGATAAACCAGCCCCAGCATTTT
cdr3_aa: CSALPGDMGINQPQHF

clone_size: .
d_call: TRBD2
v_call: TRBV19
j_call: TRBJ2-7
cdr3_nt: TGTGCCAGTAGCGGGGGGGCGGACGAGCAGTACTTC
cdr3_aa: CASSGGADEQYF

clone_size: many
d_call: .
v_call: TRBV12-5
j_call: TRBJ1-1
cdr3_nt: TGTGCTAGTGGCGGTCAGCTTCAGGCGAACACTGAAGCTTTCTTT
cdr3_aa: CASGGQLQANTEAFF

clone_size: many
d_call: TRBD2
v_call: TRBV20-1
j_call: TRBJ2-1
cdr3_nt: TGCAGTGCTAGTAGGCCTAGCGGGCCTAGATACAATGAGCAGTTCTTC
cdr3_aa: CSASRPSGPRYNEQFF

clone_size: many
d_call: TRBD1
v_call: TRBV18
j_call: TRBJ2-6
cdr3_nt: TGTGCCAGCTCAGGACAGGGGAGCTCTGGGGCCAACGTCCTGACTTTC
cdr3_aa: CASSGQGSSGANVLTF

clone_size: .
d_call: .
v_call: TRBV4-1
j_call: TRBJ1-2
cdr3_nt: TGCGCCAGCAGCCAAGTCGGAACAGTCATCTATGGCTACACCTTC
cdr3_aa: CASSQVGTVIYGYTF

clone_size: many
d_call: TRBD2
v_call: TRBV5-1
j_call: TRBJ2-5
cdr3_nt: TGCGCCAGCAGCTCGCGACTAGCGTCAGAGACCCAGTACTTC
cdr3_aa: CASSSRLASETQYF

clone_size: .
d_call: TRBD2
v_call: TRBV2
j_call: TRBJ2-3
cdr3_nt: TGTGCCAGCAGTGAACGGCTAGCGGAATCCACAGATACGCAGTATTTT
cdr3_aa: CASSERLAESTDTQYF

clone_size: many
d_call: .
v_call: TRBV20-1
j_call: TRBJ2-7
cdr3_nt: TGCAGTGCTAGGGCAGATGGCTACGAGCAGTACTTC
cdr3_aa: CSARADGYEQYF

clone_size: .
d_call: TRBD2
v_call: TRBV27
j_call: TRBJ2-1
cdr3_nt: TGTGCCAGCAGTTCCCGGACTAGCGGGGGGGCCAATGAGCAGTTCTTC
cdr3_aa: CASSSRTSGGANEQFF

clone_size: many
d_call: .
v_call: TRBV4-3
j_call: TRBJ2-1
cdr3_nt: TGCGCCAGCAGCCAAGTATGGAGCTCCTACAATGAGCAGTTCTTC
cdr3_aa: CASSQVWSSYNEQFF

clone_size: many
d_call: TRBD2
v_call: TRBV5-1
j_call: TRBJ2-7
cdr3_nt: TGCGCCAGCAGCCTCTGGACTAGCGAAGCTACGAGGCAGTACTTC
cdr3_aa: CASSLWTSEATRQYF

clone_size: .
d_call: TRBD2
v_call: TRBV6-1
j_call: TRBJ2-3
cdr3_nt: TGTGCCAGCAGTTTCGCTAGCGGGAGTCGGGGCACGGATACGCAGTATTTT
cdr3_aa: CASSFASGSRGTDTQYF

clone_size: many
d_call: TRBD2
v_call: TRBV28
j_call: TRBJ2-1
cdr3_nt: TGTGCCAGCAGTCCCTCTAGCGGGAGGGAGGGTCACAATGAGCAGTTCTTC
cdr3_aa: CASSPSSGREGHNEQFF

clone_size: many
d_call: .
v_call: TRBV28
j_call: TRBJ2-3
cdr3_nt: TGTGCCAGCAGTCAGGACTCTTATACGGATACGCAGTATTTT
cdr3_aa: CASSQDSYTDTQYF

clone_size: .
d_call: .
v_call: TRBV9
j_call: TRBJ2-7
cdr3_nt: TGTGCCAGCAGCGTAGGACCCTCTTGGGGCGAGCAGTACTTC
cdr3_aa: CASSVGPSWGEQYF

clone_size: few
d_call: .
v_call: TRBV5-5
j_call: TRBJ1-1
cdr3_nt: TGTGCCAGCAGCTCCACCCCAGGGACCACTGAAGCTTTCTTT
cdr3_aa: CASSSTPGTTEAFF

clone_size: .
d_call: .
v_call: TRBV5-1
j_call: TRBJ2-2
cdr3_nt: TGCGCCAGCGGCTTAACAGGCAACACCGGGCAGCTGTTTTTT
cdr3_aa: CASGLTGNTGQLFF

clone_size: many
d_call: TRBD2
v_call: TRBV10-3
j_call: TRBJ2-1
cdr3_nt: TGTGCCATCAGTAGCGGGAGGGCCAGTAATGAGCAGTTCTTC
cdr3_aa: CAISSGRASNEQFF